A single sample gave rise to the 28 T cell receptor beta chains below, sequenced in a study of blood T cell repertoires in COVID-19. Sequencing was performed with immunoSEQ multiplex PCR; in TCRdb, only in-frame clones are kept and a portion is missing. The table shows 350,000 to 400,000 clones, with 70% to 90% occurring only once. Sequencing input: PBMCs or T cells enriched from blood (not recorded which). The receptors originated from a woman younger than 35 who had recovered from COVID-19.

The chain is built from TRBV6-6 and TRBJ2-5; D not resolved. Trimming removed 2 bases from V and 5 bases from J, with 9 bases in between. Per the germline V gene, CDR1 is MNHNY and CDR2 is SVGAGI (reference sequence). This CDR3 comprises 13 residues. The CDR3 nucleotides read TGTGCCAGCAGTTACCGAGGCGAGGAGACCCAGTACTTC. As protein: CASSYRGEETQYF.

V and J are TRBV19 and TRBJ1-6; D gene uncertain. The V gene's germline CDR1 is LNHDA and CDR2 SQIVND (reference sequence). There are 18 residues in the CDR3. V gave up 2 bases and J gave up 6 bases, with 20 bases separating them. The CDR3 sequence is CASSISPRALAVNSPLHF. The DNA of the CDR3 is TGTGCCAGTAGTATATCGCCGAGGGCGTTAGCGGTTAATTCACCCCTCCACTTT.

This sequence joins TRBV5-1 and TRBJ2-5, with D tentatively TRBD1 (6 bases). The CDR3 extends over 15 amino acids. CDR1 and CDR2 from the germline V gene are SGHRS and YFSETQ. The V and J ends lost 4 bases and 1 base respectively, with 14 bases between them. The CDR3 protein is CASSRDGGSQETQYF. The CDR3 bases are TGCGCCAGCAGCCGGGATGGGGGCAGCCAAGAGACCCAGTACTTC.

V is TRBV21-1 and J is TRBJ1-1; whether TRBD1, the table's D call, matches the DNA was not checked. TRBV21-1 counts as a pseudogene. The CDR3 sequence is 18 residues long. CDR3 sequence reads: CASSKLRASRRGNTEAFF. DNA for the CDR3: TGTGCCAGCAGCAAATTGAGGGCCTCCCGCAGGGGGAACACTGAAGCTTTCTTT.

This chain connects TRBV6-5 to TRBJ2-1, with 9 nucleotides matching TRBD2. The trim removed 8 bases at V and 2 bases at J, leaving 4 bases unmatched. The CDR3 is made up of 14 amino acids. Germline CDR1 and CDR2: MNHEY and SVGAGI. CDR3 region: CASVAGGPYNEQFF. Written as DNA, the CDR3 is TGTGCCAGCGTTGCGGGGGGGCCCTACAATGAGCAGTTCTTC.

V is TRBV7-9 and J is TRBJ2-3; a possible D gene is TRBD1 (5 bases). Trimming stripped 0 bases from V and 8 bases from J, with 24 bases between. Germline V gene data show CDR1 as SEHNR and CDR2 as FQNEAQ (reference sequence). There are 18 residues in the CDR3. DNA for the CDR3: TGTGCCAGCAGCTTAGCGTTCAGGGTTAACCCATCGGCTGGTACGCAGTATTTT. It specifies CASSLAFRVNPSAGTQYF. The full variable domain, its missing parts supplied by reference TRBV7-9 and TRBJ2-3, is DTGVSQNPRHKITKRGQNVTFRCDPISEHNRLYWYRQTLGQGPEFLTYFQNEAQLEKSRLLSDRFSAERPKGSFSTLEIQRTEQGDSAMYLCASSLAFRVNPSAGTQYFGPGTRLTVL.

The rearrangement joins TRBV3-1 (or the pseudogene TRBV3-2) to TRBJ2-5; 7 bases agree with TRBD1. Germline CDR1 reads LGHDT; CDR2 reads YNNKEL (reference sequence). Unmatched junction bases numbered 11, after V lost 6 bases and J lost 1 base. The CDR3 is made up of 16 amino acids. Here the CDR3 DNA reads TGTGCCAGCAGTGAGACAGGGTTGAGGGCCCAAGAGACCCAGTACTTC. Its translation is CASSETGLRAQETQYF.

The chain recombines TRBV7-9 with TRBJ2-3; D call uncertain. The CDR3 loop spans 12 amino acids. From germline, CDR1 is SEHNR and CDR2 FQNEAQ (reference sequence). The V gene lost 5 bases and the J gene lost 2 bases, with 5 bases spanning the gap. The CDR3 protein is CASSEITDTQYF. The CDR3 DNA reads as TGTGCCAGCAGCGAGATCACAGATACGCAGTATTTT.

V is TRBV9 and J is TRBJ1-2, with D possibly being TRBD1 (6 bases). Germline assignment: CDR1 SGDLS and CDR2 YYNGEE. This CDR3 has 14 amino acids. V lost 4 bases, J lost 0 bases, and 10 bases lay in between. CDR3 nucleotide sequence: TGTGCCAGCAGCCTGGGGGCAGCTAACTATGGCTACACCTTC. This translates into CASSLGAANYGYTF.

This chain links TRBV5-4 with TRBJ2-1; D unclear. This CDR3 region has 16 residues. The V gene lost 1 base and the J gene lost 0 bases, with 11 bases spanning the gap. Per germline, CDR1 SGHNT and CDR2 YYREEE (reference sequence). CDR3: CASSLHHRSSYNEQFF. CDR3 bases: TGTGCCAGCAGCTTGCATCACCGGAGCTCCTACAATGAGCAGTTCTTC.

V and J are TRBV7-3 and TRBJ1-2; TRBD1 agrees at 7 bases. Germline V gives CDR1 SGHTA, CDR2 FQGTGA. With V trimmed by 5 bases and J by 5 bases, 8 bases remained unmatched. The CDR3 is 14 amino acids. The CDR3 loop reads CASSPVGTEYGYTF. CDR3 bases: TGTGCCAGCAGCCCCGTAGGGACAGAGTATGGCTACACCTTC.

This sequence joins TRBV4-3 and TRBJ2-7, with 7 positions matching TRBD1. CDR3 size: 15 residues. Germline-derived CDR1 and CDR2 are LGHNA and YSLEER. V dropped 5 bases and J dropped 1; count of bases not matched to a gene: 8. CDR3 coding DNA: TGCGCCAGCAGCGCCCGGACAGGAGAATCCTACGAGCAGTACTTC. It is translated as CASSARTGESYEQYF.

CDR3 DNA sequence: TGTGCCAGCAGCCCCCGGACAGCTCAAGAGACCCAGTACTTC. Its translation is CASSPRTAQETQYF. V and J are TRBV3-1 (or the pseudogene TRBV3-2) and TRBJ2-5; D possibly corresponds to TRBD1 (6 bases). Per germline, CDR1 LGHDT and CDR2 YNNKEL (reference sequence). This CDR3 contains 14 residues. Trimming stripped 4 bases from V and 2 bases from J, with 11 bases between.

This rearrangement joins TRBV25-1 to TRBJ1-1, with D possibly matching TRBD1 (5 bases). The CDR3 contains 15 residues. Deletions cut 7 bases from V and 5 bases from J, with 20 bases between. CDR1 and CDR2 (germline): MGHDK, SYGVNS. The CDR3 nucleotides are TGTGCCAGCACTGCCATACGGGGGGTAGGTACTGAAGCTTTCTTT. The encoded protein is CASTAIRGVGTEAFF.

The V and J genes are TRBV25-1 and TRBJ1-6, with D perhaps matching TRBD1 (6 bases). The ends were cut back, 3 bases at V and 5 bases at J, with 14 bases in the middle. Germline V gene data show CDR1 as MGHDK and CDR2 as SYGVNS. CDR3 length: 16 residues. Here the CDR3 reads CASSDWGRNHNSPLHF. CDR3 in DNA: TGTGCCAGCAGTGACTGGGGGCGCAACCATAATTCACCCCTCCACTTT.

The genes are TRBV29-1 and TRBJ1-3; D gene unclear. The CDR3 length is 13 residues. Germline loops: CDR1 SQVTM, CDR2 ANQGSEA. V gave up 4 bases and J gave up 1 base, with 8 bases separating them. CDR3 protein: CSVGPSSGNTIYF. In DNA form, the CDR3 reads TGCAGCGTTGGCCCCAGTTCTGGAAACACCATATATTTT.

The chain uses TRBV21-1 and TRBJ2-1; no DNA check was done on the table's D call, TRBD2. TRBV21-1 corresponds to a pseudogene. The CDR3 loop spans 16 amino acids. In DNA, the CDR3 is TGTGCCAGCAGCATACTAGCGGGGGGTTTATACAATGAGCAGTTCTTC. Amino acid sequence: CASSILAGGLYNEQFF.

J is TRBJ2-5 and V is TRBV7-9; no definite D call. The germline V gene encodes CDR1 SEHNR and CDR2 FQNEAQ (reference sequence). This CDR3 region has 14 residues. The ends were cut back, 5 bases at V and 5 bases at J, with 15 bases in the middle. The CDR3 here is CASSTREARETQYF. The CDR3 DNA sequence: TGTGCCAGCAGCACCCGAGAGGCACGGGAGACCCAGTACTTC.

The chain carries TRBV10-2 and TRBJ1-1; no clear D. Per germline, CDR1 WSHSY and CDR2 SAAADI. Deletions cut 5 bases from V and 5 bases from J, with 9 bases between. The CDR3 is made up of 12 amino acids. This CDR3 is CASSTVVTEAFF. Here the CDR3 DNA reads TGCGCCAGCAGTACAGTAGTAACTGAAGCTTTCTTT.

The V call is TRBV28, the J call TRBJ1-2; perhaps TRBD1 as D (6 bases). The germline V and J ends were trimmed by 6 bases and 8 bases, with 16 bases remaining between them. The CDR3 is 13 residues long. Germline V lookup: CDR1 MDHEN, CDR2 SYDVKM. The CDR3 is CASSPAGTRGYTF. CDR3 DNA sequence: TGTGCCAGCAGCCCAGCGGGGACAAGGGGCTACACCTTC.

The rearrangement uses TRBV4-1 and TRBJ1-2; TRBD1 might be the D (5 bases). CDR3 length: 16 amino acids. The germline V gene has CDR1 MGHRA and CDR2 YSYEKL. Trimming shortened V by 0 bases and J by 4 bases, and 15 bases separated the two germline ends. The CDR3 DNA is TGCGCCAGCAGCCAAGATCCTTGGACACCGTCCTATGGCTACACCTTC. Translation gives CASSQDPWTPSYGYTF.

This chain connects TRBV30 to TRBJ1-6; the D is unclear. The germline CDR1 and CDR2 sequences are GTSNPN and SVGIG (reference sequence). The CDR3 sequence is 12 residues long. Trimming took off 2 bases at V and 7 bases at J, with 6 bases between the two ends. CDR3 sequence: CAWSTRNSPLHF. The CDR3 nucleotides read TGTGCCTGGAGTACGAGAAATTCACCCCTCCACTTT.

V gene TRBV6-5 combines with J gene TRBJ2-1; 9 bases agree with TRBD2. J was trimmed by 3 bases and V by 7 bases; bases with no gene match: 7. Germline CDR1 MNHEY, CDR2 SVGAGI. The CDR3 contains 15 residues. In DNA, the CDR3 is TGTGCCAGCATTCGAAGCGGGGGGTACTACAATGAGCAGTTCTTC. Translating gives CASIRSGGYYNEQFF.

CDR3 sequence: CASSARGPYSPLHF. The CDR3 bases are TGTGCCAGCAGCGCCAGGGGGCCGTATTCACCCCTCCACTTT. V is TRBV9 and J is TRBJ1-6, with 8 bases fitting TRBD1. With V trimmed by 3 bases and J by 8 bases, 4 bases remained unmatched. The CDR3 runs to 14 residues. The germline V gene has CDR1 SGDLS and CDR2 YYNGEE.

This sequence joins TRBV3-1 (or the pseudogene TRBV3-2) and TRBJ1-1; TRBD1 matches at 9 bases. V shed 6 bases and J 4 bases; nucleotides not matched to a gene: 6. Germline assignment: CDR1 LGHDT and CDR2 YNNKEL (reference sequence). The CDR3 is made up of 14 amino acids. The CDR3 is CASRQGAVGTEAFF. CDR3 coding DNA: TGTGCCAGCAGACAGGGGGCAGTCGGCACTGAAGCTTTCTTT.

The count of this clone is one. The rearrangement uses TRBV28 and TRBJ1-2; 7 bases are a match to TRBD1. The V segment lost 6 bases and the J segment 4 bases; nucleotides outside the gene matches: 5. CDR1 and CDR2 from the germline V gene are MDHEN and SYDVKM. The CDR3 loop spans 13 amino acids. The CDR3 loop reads CASRGDSTYGYTF. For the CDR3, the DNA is TGTGCCAGCAGAGGGGACAGCACCTATGGCTACACCTTC.

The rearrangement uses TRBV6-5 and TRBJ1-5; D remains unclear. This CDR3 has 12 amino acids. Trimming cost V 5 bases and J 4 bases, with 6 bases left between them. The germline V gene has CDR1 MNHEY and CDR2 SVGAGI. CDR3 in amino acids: CASSPGNQPQHF. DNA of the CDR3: TGTGCCAGCAGTCCGGGGAATCAGCCCCAGCATTTT.

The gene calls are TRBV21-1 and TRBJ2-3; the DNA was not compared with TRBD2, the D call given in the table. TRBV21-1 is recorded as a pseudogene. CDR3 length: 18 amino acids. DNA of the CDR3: TGTGCCAGCAGCGAAGAGGCCTGGAGGTCTAGAGGCACAGATACGCAGTATTTT. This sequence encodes CASSEEAWRSRGTDTQYF.